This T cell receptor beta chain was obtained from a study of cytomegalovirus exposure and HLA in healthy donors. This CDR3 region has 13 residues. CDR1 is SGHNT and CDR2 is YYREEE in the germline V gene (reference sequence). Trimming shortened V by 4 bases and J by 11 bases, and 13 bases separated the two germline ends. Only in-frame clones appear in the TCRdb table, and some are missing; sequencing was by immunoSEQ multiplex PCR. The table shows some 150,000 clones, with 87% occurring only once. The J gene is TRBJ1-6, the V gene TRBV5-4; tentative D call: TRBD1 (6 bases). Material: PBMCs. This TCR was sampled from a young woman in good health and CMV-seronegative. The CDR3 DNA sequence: TGTGCCAGCAGCACGGACAGTCTCACACCCCTCCACTTT. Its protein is CASSTDSLTPLHF. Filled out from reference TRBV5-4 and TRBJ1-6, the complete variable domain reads ETGVTQSPTHLIKTRGQQVTLRCSSQSGHNTVSWYQQALGQGPQFIFQYYREEENGRGNFPPRFSGLQFPNYSSELNVNALELDDSALYLCASSTDSLTPLHFGNGTRLTVT.